This T cell receptor (beta chain) was identified during a study of T cell responses to AZD1222 COVID-19 vaccine. Clones were sequenced by immunoSEQ multiplex PCR, and TCRdb holds only the in-frame ones, with some missing. The sample lists roughly 56,000 clones; 70% to 90% were seen once. Germline values: CDR1 LGHDT, CDR2 YNNKEL (reference sequence). This CDR3 comprises 14 residues. Trimming pared 1 base from V and 4 bases from J, leaving 10 bases between. Sequences were derived from peripheral blood, sampled on day 0 of AZD1222 vaccination. The J gene is TRBJ1-2, the V gene TRBV3-1 (or the pseudogene TRBV3-2); a weak D match, TRBD1 (5 bases). This sequence originates from an adult in good health. The CDR3 sequence is CASSQGAGTYGYTF. The DNA of the CDR3 is TGTGCCAGCAGCCAAGGGGCAGGGACCTATGGCTACACCTTC.